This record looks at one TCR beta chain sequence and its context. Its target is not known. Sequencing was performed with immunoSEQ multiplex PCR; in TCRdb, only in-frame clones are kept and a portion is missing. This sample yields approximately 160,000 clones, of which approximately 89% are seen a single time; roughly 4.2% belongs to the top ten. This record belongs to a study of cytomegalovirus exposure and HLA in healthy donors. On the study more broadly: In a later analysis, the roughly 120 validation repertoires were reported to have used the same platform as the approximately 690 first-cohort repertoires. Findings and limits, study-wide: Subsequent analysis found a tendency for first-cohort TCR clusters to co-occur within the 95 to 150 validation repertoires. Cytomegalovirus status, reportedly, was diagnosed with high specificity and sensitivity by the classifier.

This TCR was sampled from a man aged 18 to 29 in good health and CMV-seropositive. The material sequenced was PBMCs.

CDR3 DNA: TGTGCCAGCAGCTTGCCGGGACAGGGGCACACCGGGGAGCTGTTTTTT. Translating it yields CASSLPGQGHTGELFF. This chain joins TRBV5-4 and TRBJ2-2; TRBD1 matches 10 bases. The CDR3 consists of 16 residues. J was trimmed by 3 bases and V by 1 base; bases with no gene match: 3. Per germline, CDR1 SGHNT and CDR2 YYREEE (reference sequence).